What follows are 18 T cell receptor beta chains derived from one specimen sequenced in a study of beta chain features in type 1 diabetes. Investigators reverse transcribed all isolated RNA, so they sequenced expressed TCRB transcripts. TCRdb keeps only in-frame clones here, not all; method: immunoSEQ multiplex PCR. The sample includes hundreds of thousands of clones, over 10% of them seen just once. Their antigens are not known. Study-wide results and caveats: Shortening of TCRB CDR3s, moderate but significant, appeared in all four CD4+ subsets of Type 1 diabetes patients.

Sample: naive CD4+ T cells from blood. The receptors were sampled from a man younger than 30 with type 1 diabetes.

This clone was picked up one time. The chain recombines TRBV5-6 with TRBJ1-1; maybe TRBD1 (6 bases). Germline values: CDR1 SGHDT, CDR2 YYEEEE. With 1 base removed from V and 4 bases from J, the gap between germline ends came to 17 bases. The CDR3 spans 16 residues. Written as DNA, the CDR3 is TGTGCCAGCAGCTTGTCCGGGGGGCGGCTTAGCACTGAAGCTTTCTTT. This encodes CASSLSGGRLSTEAFF.

This chain links TRBV19 with TRBJ1-6; D is uncertain. CDR1 LNHDA and CDR2 SQIVND come from the germline V gene (reference sequence). The V gene lost 4 bases and the J gene lost 7 bases, with 14 bases spanning the gap. This CDR3 contains 15 residues. CDR3 sequence (DNA): TGTGCCAGTAGTAGCCTTGGACGTCTGAATTCACCCCTCCACTTT. Residues: CASSSLGRLNSPLHF.

This clone has only a few counts. The chain employs TRBV2 and TRBJ2-1; 8 bases fit TRBD1. V was pared by 6 bases and J by 10 bases, with 2 bases of the junction left unmatched. CDR3 length equals 11 residues. Germline V gene data show CDR1 as SNHLY and CDR2 as FYNNEI. DNA for the CDR3: TGTGCCAGCAGAGGGACAGGAGAGCAGTTCTTC. It specifies CASRGTGEQFF.

V gene TRBV27 combines with J gene TRBJ1-2; 10 bases line up with TRBD1. Germline V gene data show CDR1 as MNHEY and CDR2 as SMNVEV (reference sequence). The ends lost 0 bases at V and 8 bases at J; junction bases unmatched: 12. This CDR3 has 17 amino acids. DNA of the CDR3: TGTGCCAGCAGTTTATCCCCCTTCACCGGGACAGGGGAAGGCTACACCTTC. It specifies CASSLSPFTGTGEGYTF.

V gene TRBV18 combines with J gene TRBJ1-1, with a weak D call TRBD1 (6 bases). Per the germline V gene, CDR1 is KGHSH and CDR2 is LQKENI. Trimming removed 4 bases from V and 0 bases from J, with 18 bases in between. The CDR3 extends over 17 amino acids. CDR3 coding DNA: TGTGCCAGCTCACAATATTACTCCCGGGACATGAACACTGAAGCTTTCTTT. This gives the protein CASSQYYSRDMNTEAFF.

The genes are TRBV7-9 and TRBJ1-2; tentative D call: TRBD1 (6 bases). The CDR3 is made up of 16 amino acids. Trimming removed 7 bases from V and 6 bases from J, with 24 bases in between. CDR1 is SEHNR, CDR2 FQNEAQ, per germline (reference sequence). CDR3 sequence reads: CASILARTEVFNGYTF. CDR3 in DNA: TGTGCCAGCATCCTGGCCCGGACAGAGGTTTTCAATGGCTACACCTTC.

This clone was observed a handful of times. This sequence joins TRBV5-1 and TRBJ2-3; D is uncertain. Between the trimmed V and J ends, which lost 0 bases and 2 bases, there was a span of 7 bases. Germline V gene sequence: CDR1 SGHRS, CDR2 YFSETQ. The CDR3 spans 14 residues. CDR3 bases: TGCGCCAGCAGCTTGGACGGAGTCACAGATACGCAGTATTTT. Translation: CASSLDGVTDTQYF. Complete variable domain (other parts from reference TRBV5-1 and TRBJ2-3): KAGVTQTPRYLIKTRGQQVTLSCSPISGHRSVSWYQQTPGQGLQFLFEYFSETQRNKGNFPGRFSGRQFSNSRSEMNVSTLELGDSALYLCASSLDGVTDTQYFGPGTRLTVL.

A few counts support this clone. The rearrangement uses TRBV7-8 and TRBJ2-3, with D tentatively TRBD2 (7 bases). The germline CDR1 and CDR2 sequences are SGHVS and FQNEAQ. The CDR3 has 15 residues. The V gene lost 4 bases and the J gene lost 6 bases, with 17 bases spanning the gap. CDR3 DNA: TGTGCCAGCAGCTCTCCCGGGGGGCAGGGGGATACGCAGTATTTT. This translates into CASSSPGGQGDTQYF.

This clone was seen a single time. The J gene is TRBJ1-2, the V gene TRBV27, with 7 bases fitting TRBD1. The V segment lost 2 bases and the J segment 2 bases; nucleotides outside the gene matches: 5. Germline V gene sequence: CDR1 MNHEY, CDR2 SMNVEV (reference sequence). This CDR3 spans 15 amino acids. DNA of the CDR3: TGTGCCAGCAGTTTAGCCAGGGGGTTCAACTATGGCTACACCTTC. Translation gives CASSLARGFNYGYTF.

CDR3: CASSLSGTASSYNEQFF. In DNA form, the CDR3 reads TGTGCCAGCAGCTTATCTGGGACCGCAAGCTCCTACAATGAGCAGTTCTTC. The chain carries TRBV7-6 and TRBJ2-1, with D perhaps assigned TRBD1 or TRBD2 (5 bases each). Germline V CDR1 and CDR2: SGHVS, FNYEAQ. V shed 2 bases and J shed 0 bases, with 14 bases lying between them. CDR3 length: 17 residues.

V gene TRBV5-1 combines with J gene TRBJ2-2, with D perhaps matching TRBD1 or TRBD2 (5 bases each). Germline CDR1 and CDR2: SGHRS and YFSETQ. V lost 0 bases and J lost 4, with 10 bases in between. The CDR3 consists of 15 residues. DNA of the CDR3: TGCGCCAGCAGCTTGGCCGGGGCTTTCACCGGGGAGCTGTTTTTT. Amino acid sequence: CASSLAGAFTGELFF.

The rearrangement uses TRBV19 and TRBJ1-1; D gene ambiguous. CDR1 and CDR2 from the germline V gene are LNHDA and SQIVND (reference sequence). Trimming left V 8 bases short and J 0 bases short, with 10 bases between. The CDR3 covers 13 residues. DNA for the CDR3: TGTGCCAGTGTGAACGGGGTGAACACTGAAGCTTTCTTT. Protein product: CASVNGVNTEAFF.

V is TRBV7-3 and J is TRBJ1-2, with 10 bases that match TRBD1. CDR1 and CDR2 (germline): SGHTA, FQGTGA. The CDR3 runs 15 residues. With 4 bases clipped from V and 4 bases from J, the junction kept 6 bases outside the gene matches. CDR3 in amino acids: CASSSGQGPLYGYTF. In DNA, the CDR3 is TGTGCCAGCAGCTCGGGACAGGGGCCCCTCTATGGCTACACCTTC. The variable domain in full, with the rest retrieved from reference TRBV7-3 and TRBJ1-2, is GAGVSQTPSNKVTEKGKYVELRCDPISGHTALYWYRQSLGQGPEFLIYFQGTGAADDSGLPNDRFFAVRPEGSVSTLKIQRTERGDSAVYLCASSSGQGPLYGYTFGSGTRLTVV.

The chain carries TRBV5-4 and TRBJ2-3; 10 nucleotides align to TRBD2. CDR1 SGHNT and CDR2 YYREEE come from the germline V gene (reference sequence). The CDR3 spans 16 residues. The ends lost 1 base at V and 1 base at J; junction bases unmatched: 3. CDR3 nucleotide sequence: TGTGCCAGCAGCTTGAGGAGCGGGGGGGGCACAGATACGCAGTATTTT. Its translation is CASSLRSGGGTDTQYF.

The rearrangement uses TRBV11-1 and TRBJ1-1, with 7 bases matching TRBD1. Germline values: CDR1 SGHAT, CDR2 FQDESV (reference sequence). The CDR3 spans 14 residues. J gave up 1 base and V 4 bases, and 3 bases lay outside the gene matches. In DNA form, the CDR3 reads TGTGCCAGCAGCTCTCAGGGGGAGAACACTGAAGCTTTCTTT. This encodes CASSSQGENTEAFF.

This sequence joins TRBV28 and TRBJ1-5, with a weak D call TRBD1 (5 bases). The germline V gene encodes CDR1 MDHEN and CDR2 SYDVKM. Trimming stripped 10 bases from V and 0 bases from J, with 13 bases between. This CDR3 comprises 14 residues. As DNA, the CDR3 is TGTGCCACCCAGCGGGGGAATAGCAATCAGCCCCAGCATTTT. Protein product: CATQRGNSNQPQHF.

This clone was seen a handful of times. The chain links TRBV29-1 to TRBJ2-7; possibly TRBD1 for D (6 bases). CDR3 size: 12 residues. The ends were cut back, 4 bases at V and 7 bases at J, with 14 bases in the middle. Germline assignment: CDR1 SQVTM and CDR2 ANQGSEA. CDR3 in amino acids: CSVAEQGREQYF. DNA for the CDR3: TGCAGCGTTGCGGAACAGGGCCGGGAGCAGTACTTC.

In regard to this clone: Other DNA sequences in this sample translate to the same CDR3. CDR3 loop: CASSLGVTDTQYF. The CDR3 DNA reads TGTGCCAGCAGCTTGGGGGTGACAGATACGCAGTATTTT. The V call is TRBV11-2, the J call TRBJ2-3; D possibly uses TRBD1 or TRBD2 (5 bases each). The CDR3 runs to 13 residues. V lost 3 bases and J 3 bases, leaving 7 bases between the germline ends. Germline-derived CDR1 and CDR2 are SGHAT and FQNNGV.